Presented here are 30 T cell receptor beta chains from one specimen sequenced in a study of blood T cell repertoires in COVID-19. Assay: immunoSEQ multiplex PCR; the TCRdb copy retains only in-frame clones and omits some. The table lists 150,000 to 200,000 clones, 75% to 85% of them singletons, with 15% in the top ten. Sequencing input: PBMCs or T cells enriched from blood (not recorded which). These receptors all stem from a man in his fifties who had recovered from COVID-19.

This chain connects TRBV5-4 to TRBJ2-7; 10 nucleotides line up with TRBD1. The CDR3 is made up of 13 amino acids. Losses at the gene ends were 10 bases for V and 5 bases for J; bases not matched to a gene: 9. Germline values: CDR1 SGHNT, CDR2 YYREEE (reference sequence). For the CDR3, the DNA is TGTGCCTGGACGAGACAGGGGGCACACGAGCAGTACTTC. It is translated as CAWTRQGAHEQYF.

The rearrangement joins TRBV30 to TRBJ2-3; TRBD2 might be the D (5 bases). This CDR3 is built from 15 residues. Trimming took 8 bases from V and 3 from J, leaving 21 bases between them. Germline V lookup: CDR1 GTSNPN, CDR2 SVGIG (reference sequence). CDR3 in amino acids: CARKAAGNPTDTQYF. In DNA form, the CDR3 reads TGTGCCCGAAAAGCCGCCGGGAACCCAACAGATACGCAGTATTTT.

The rearrangement uses TRBV7-8 and TRBJ1-2; tentatively, D is TRBD1 (6 bases). CDR1 is SGHVS and CDR2 is FQNEAQ in the germline V gene. V was pared by 6 bases and J by 5 bases, with 16 bases between. This CDR3 is built from 14 residues. The CDR3 spells CASRRDGGEYGYTF. In DNA form, the CDR3 reads TGTGCCAGCAGGAGGGATGGGGGCGAGTATGGCTACACCTTC.

The chain is built from TRBV30 and TRBJ2-7; no reliable D call. Trimming left V 3 bases short and J 0 bases short, with 6 bases between. This CDR3 is built from 12 residues. Germline-derived CDR1 and CDR2 are GTSNPN and SVGIG (reference sequence). The CDR3 region is CAWSSASYEQYF. CDR3 bases: TGTGCCTGGAGCAGCGCCTCCTACGAGCAGTACTTC.

V usage is TRBV3-1 (or the pseudogene TRBV3-2) and J usage is TRBJ1-5; 8 bases line up with TRBD1. Germline CDR1 LGHDT, CDR2 YNNKEL (reference sequence). J was trimmed by 6 bases and V by 1 base; bases with no gene match: 2. The CDR3 runs to 14 residues. CDR3 sequence (DNA): TGTGCCAGCAGCCAAGCTGGACAGGGTCAGCCCCAGCATTTT. Translation gives CASSQAGQGQPQHF.

This clone was seen only once. The chain recombines TRBV19 with TRBJ2-5; 8 bases align to TRBD2. The length of the CDR3 is 16 residues. In germline, CDR1 is LNHDA, CDR2 SQIVND (reference sequence). The junction had 9 bases not matched to a gene; V was cut back by 4 bases and J by 2 bases. The CDR3 region is CASSTGGRGPQETQYF. The DNA for the CDR3 is TGTGCCAGTAGTACGGGGGGGCGAGGCCCTCAAGAGACCCAGTACTTC.

The V gene is TRBV30, the J gene TRBJ1-2; no clear D. Germline CDR1 GTSNPN, CDR2 SVGIG (reference sequence). The CDR3 loop spans 13 amino acids. Trimming pared 4 bases from V and 6 bases from J, leaving 15 bases between. CDR3 in amino acids: CAWISTRGHGYTF. CDR3 nucleotides: TGTGCCTGGATCAGTACACGGGGTCATGGCTACACCTTC.

The chain couples TRBV7-7 to TRBJ2-5; D is possibly TRBD1 (5 bases). V was trimmed by 4 bases and J by 2 bases, leaving 11 bases between them. The CDR3 runs 14 residues. Germline V CDR1 and CDR2: SSHAT, FNYEAQ (reference sequence). The CDR3 is CASSSRQSQETQYF. The DNA for the CDR3 is TGTGCCAGCAGCTCTAGACAGAGTCAAGAGACCCAGTACTTC. The whole variable domain, remainder taken from reference TRBV7-7 and TRBJ2-5, is GAGVSQSPRYKVTKRGQDVTLRCDPISSHATLYWYQQALGQGPEFLTYFNYEAQPDKSGLPSDRFSAERPEGSISTLTIQRTEQRDSAMYRCASSSRQSQETQYFGPGTRLLVL.

This clone appeared a single time. The chain uses TRBV19 and TRBJ2-1, with 7 bases that match TRBD2. V lost 1 base to trimming and J lost 7 bases; unmatched junction nucleotides: 10. In germline, CDR1 is LNHDA, CDR2 SQIVND (reference sequence). This CDR3 is built from 16 residues. The chain's CDR3 is CASSIAGGRSGNEQFF. CDR3 nucleotides: TGTGCCAGTAGTATAGCGGGGGGTCGCTCGGGGAATGAGCAGTTCTTC.

The V gene is TRBV11-2, the J gene TRBJ1-3; 8 bases agree with TRBD1. The CDR3 runs 15 residues. Germline CDR1 and CDR2: SGHAT and FQNNGV. With V trimmed by 5 bases and J by 3 bases, 6 bases remained unmatched. This chain's CDR3 is CASSRDRGDGNTIYF. CDR3 DNA: TGTGCCAGCAGCCGTGACAGGGGAGATGGAAACACCATATATTTT. Looking up the rest from reference TRBV11-2 and TRBJ1-3 gives the full variable domain: EAGVAQSPRYKIIEKRQSVAFWCNPISGHATLYWYQQILGQGPKLLIQFQNNGVVDDSQLPKDRFSAERLKGVDSTLKIQPAKLEDSAVYLCASSRDRGDGNTIYFGEGSWLTVV.

V and J are TRBV10-3 and TRBJ2-5, with D perhaps matching TRBD2 (7 bases). Germline V gives CDR1 ENHRY, CDR2 SYGVKD. V gave up 10 bases and J gave up 1 base, with 19 bases separating them. The CDR3 contains 15 residues. The CDR3 DNA reads as TGTGCCACTCTGGCGGGGGCCATACTCCAAGAGACCCAGTACTTC. Translation gives CATLAGAILQETQYF.

This clone was seen only once. The chain employs TRBV4-1 and TRBJ1-5; TRBD1 matches at 9 bases. CDR1 is MGHRA and CDR2 is YSYEKL in the germline V gene. The CDR3 has 15 residues. The V segment lost 0 bases and the J segment 6 bases; nucleotides outside the gene matches: 3. The CDR3 coding sequence is TGCGCCAGCAGCCAAGATCGGACAGGGGTTCAGCCCCAGCATTTT. Translating it yields CASSQDRTGVQPQHF.

This clone has only one observation. This chain joins TRBV6-1 and TRBJ1-5; TRBD1 is a possible D gene (5 bases). V was shortened by 1 base and J by 4 bases, with 8 bases between the two germline ends. The CDR3 contains 14 residues. Germline V gene data show CDR1 as MNHNS and CDR2 as SASEGT. The CDR3 sequence: CASSEVGGNQPQHF. The CDR3 nucleotides read TGTGCCAGCAGTGAAGTGGGGGGAAATCAGCCCCAGCATTTT.

The rearrangement links TRBV28 to TRBJ2-7; a possible D gene is TRBD2 (5 bases). Trimming pared 6 bases from V and 4 bases from J, leaving 19 bases between. Germline V lookup: CDR1 MDHEN, CDR2 SYDVKM. CDR3 length: 15 residues. This chain's CDR3 is CASSPYEGSRYEQYF. The CDR3 DNA reads TGTGCCAGCAGCCCCTATGAGGGCTCTCGTTACGAGCAGTACTTC. The full variable domain, its missing parts supplied by reference TRBV28 and TRBJ2-7, is DVKVTQSSRYLVKRTGEKVFLECVQDMDHENMFWYRQDPGLGLRLIYFSYDVKMKEKGDIPEGYSVSREKKERFSLILESASTNQTSMYLCASSPYEGSRYEQYFGPGTRLTVT.

This clone was observed a few times. The V gene is TRBV6-1, the J gene TRBJ2-7; 9 positions agree with TRBD1. Germline assignment: CDR1 MNHNS and CDR2 SASEGT. V shed 3 bases, J shed 2 bases, and the junction held 2 bases outside the gene matches. This CDR3 region has 14 residues. As DNA, the CDR3 is TGTGCCAGCAGTGATCGGACAGGGGCCTACGAGCAGTACTTC. Protein: CASSDRTGAYEQYF.

The genes are TRBV5-1 and TRBJ2-3, with TRBD1 matching 7 bases. This CDR3 contains 14 residues. Germline trimming cut 4 bases from V and 6 bases from J; bases unmatched to any gene: 8. Germline V gives CDR1 SGHRS, CDR2 YFSETQ. DNA of the CDR3: TGCGCCAGCAGCCTTGAGGGGGCAATGGATACGCAGTATTTT. Translating it yields CASSLEGAMDTQYF.

The chain carries TRBV5-1 and TRBJ2-1; possible D gene TRBD1, 5 bases. The CDR3 is 15 amino acids. Germline CDR1 reads SGHRS; CDR2 reads YFSETQ. V was shortened by 4 bases and J by 9 bases, with 20 bases between the two germline ends. CDR3 protein: CASSPGHIGRAEQFF. Here the CDR3 DNA reads TGCGCCAGCAGCCCCGGTCATATCGGCAGGGCTGAGCAGTTCTTC.

This clone has only one observation. This chain connects TRBV5-1 to TRBJ2-2; D gene unclear. With 1 base removed from V and 4 bases from J, the gap between germline ends came to 11 bases. Germline V CDR1 and CDR2: SGHRS, YFSETQ. The CDR3 spans 15 residues. CDR3 nucleotide sequence: TGCGCCAGCAGCTTGTTCCAGGTTGGCACCGGGGAGCTGTTTTTT. It codes for CASSLFQVGTGELFF.

CDR3 sequence: CASSLLQRGANNEQFF. In nucleotides, the CDR3 is TGCGCCAGCAGCCTCCTTCAGCGGGGGGCGAACAATGAGCAGTTCTTC. V is TRBV5-1 and J is TRBJ2-1, with 9 bases that match TRBD2. This CDR3 is built from 16 residues. Germline lookup yields CDR1 SGHRS and CDR2 YFSETQ. After removal of 4 bases from V and 5 bases from J, the junction contained 10 bases not matched to a gene. The entire variable domain, with the rest obtained from reference TRBV5-1 and TRBJ2-1, is as follows: KAGVTQTPRYLIKTRGQQVTLSCSPISGHRSVSWYQQTPGQGLQFLFEYFSETQRNKGNFPGRFSGRQFSNSRSEMNVSTLELGDSALYLCASSLLQRGANNEQFFGPGTRLTVL.

The CDR3 is CAIKPTGINTEAFF. The CDR3, as DNA: TGTGCCATCAAACCGACAGGGATTAACACTGAAGCTTTCTTT. The chain has TRBV10-3 and TRBJ1-1; 7 bases are a match to TRBD1. In germline, CDR1 is ENHRY, CDR2 SYGVKD. After removal of 7 bases from V and 2 bases from J, the junction contained 7 bases not matched to a gene. The CDR3 length is 14 residues.

The rearrangement uses TRBV29-1 and TRBJ2-1; 9 bases agree with TRBD2. J gave up 5 bases and V 6 bases, and 2 bases lay outside the gene matches. CDR3 size: 12 residues. Germline V gives CDR1 SQVTM, CDR2 ANQGSEA. The CDR3 DNA is TGCAGCGTGGCTAGCGGGGACAATGAGCAGTTCTTC. This encodes CSVASGDNEQFF.

The chain uses TRBV11-2 and TRBJ1-1; 9 nucleotides match TRBD1. The ends lost 5 bases at V and 10 bases at J; junction bases unmatched: 14. Germline lookup yields CDR1 SGHAT and CDR2 FQNNGV. The CDR3 runs to 15 residues. Here the CDR3 reads CASSGLQGATTRAFF. CDR3 in DNA: TGTGCCAGCAGCGGCCTACAGGGGGCGACGACGAGAGCTTTCTTT.

The rearrangement joins TRBV6-1 to TRBJ2-1; 8 positions agree with TRBD1. Trimming removed 2 bases from V and 3 bases from J; junction bases left unmatched: 9. The CDR3 contains 17 residues. Germline-derived CDR1 and CDR2 are MNHNS and SASEGT. CDR3 DNA: TGTGCCAGCAGTGAATCCCGCCGGACAGGGTTCTACAATGAGCAGTTCTTC. As protein: CASSESRRTGFYNEQFF.

This chain connects TRBV27 to TRBJ1-1, with a possible D match to TRBD1 (5 bases). Germline CDR1 and CDR2: MNHEY and SMNVEV (reference sequence). CDR3 length equals 14 residues. V was clipped by 0 bases and J by 5 bases, with 10 bases between them. The CDR3 coding sequence is TGTGCCAGCAGTTTATCGTCGGGGGAAACTGAAGCTTTCTTT. As protein: CASSLSSGETEAFF.

The rearrangement uses TRBV20-1 and TRBJ1-5; D is possibly TRBD1 (6 bases). The germline CDR1 and CDR2 sequences are DFQATT and SNEGSKA (reference sequence). Trimming left V 3 bases short and J 7 bases short, with 16 bases between. The CDR3 totals 14 residues. The CDR3 DNA follows: TGCAGTGCTAGTAGACAGGACACCGGGCAGCCCCAGCATTTT. Translation: CSASRQDTGQPQHF.

This chain joins TRBV3-1 (or the pseudogene TRBV3-2) and TRBJ2-7; D is undetermined. Germline values: CDR1 LGHDT, CDR2 YNNKEL (reference sequence). V dropped 1 base and J dropped 2 bases, with 12 bases sitting between them. The CDR3 extends over 15 amino acids. CDR3 nucleotides: TGTGCCAGCAGCCAAGGCCAACGGCAGGCCTACGAGCAGTACTTC. This encodes CASSQGQRQAYEQYF.

This clone was seen once. This rearrangement joins TRBV3-1 (or the pseudogene TRBV3-2) to TRBJ2-7, with 12 bases that match TRBD1. Germline V CDR1 and CDR2: LGHDT, YNNKEL (reference sequence). V lost 7 bases, J lost 4 bases, and 5 bases stayed unmatched. The length of the CDR3 is 14 residues. CDR3 DNA sequence: TGTGCCAGCACGCCGGGACAGGGGGCTTACGAGCAGTACTTC. It encodes CASTPGQGAYEQYF.

CDR3 in amino acids: CAIEQGLLSTGELFF. DNA for the CDR3: TGTGCCATAGAACAGGGGCTCCTTAGCACCGGGGAGCTGTTTTTT. The J gene is TRBJ2-2, the V gene TRBV6-5, with 7 bases lining up with TRBD1. V lost 10 bases to trimming and J lost 4 bases; unmatched junction nucleotides: 12. The CDR3 loop spans 15 amino acids. From germline, CDR1 is MNHEY and CDR2 SVGAGI.

V and J are TRBV5-1 and TRBJ2-1; D is unclear. The V and J ends lost 0 bases and 4 bases respectively, with 8 bases between them. The CDR3 consists of 14 residues. The germline CDR1 and CDR2 sequences are SGHRS and YFSETQ. The CDR3 DNA follows: TGCGCCAGCAGCTTGGATGCAGTTTACAATGAGCAGTTCTTC. It yields the protein CASSLDAVYNEQFF.

The DNA of the CDR3 is TGTGCCAGCAGTAGACAGGGGTATGGCACTGAAGCTTTCTTT. Translated, it gives CASSRQGYGTEAFF. This chain uses TRBV6-5 with TRBJ1-1; TRBD1 agrees at 8 bases. The germline gives CDR1 MNHEY, CDR2 SVGAGI. Trimming took 5 bases from V and 4 from J; bases not matched to a gene: 6. The CDR3 extends over 14 amino acids.